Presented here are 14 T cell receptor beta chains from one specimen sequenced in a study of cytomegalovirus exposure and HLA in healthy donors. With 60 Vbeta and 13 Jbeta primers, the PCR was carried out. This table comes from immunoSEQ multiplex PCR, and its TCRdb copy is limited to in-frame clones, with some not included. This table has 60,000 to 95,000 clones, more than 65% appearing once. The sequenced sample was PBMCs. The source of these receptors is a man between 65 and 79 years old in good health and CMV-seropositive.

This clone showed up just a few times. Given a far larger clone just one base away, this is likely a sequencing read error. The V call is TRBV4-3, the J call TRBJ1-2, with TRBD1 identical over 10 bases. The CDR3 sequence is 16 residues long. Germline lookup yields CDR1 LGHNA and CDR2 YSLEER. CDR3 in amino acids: CASSQFTGTGAYGYAF. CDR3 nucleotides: TGCGCCAGCAGCCAATTCACCGGGACAGGGGCTTATGGCTACGCCTTC.

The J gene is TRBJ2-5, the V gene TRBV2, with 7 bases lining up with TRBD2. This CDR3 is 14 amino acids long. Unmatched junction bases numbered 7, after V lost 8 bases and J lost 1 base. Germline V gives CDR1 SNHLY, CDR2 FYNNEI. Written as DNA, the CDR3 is TGTGCCAGCCAGGATAAGCGGGGCCAAGAGACCCAGTACTTC. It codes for CASQDKRGQETQYF.

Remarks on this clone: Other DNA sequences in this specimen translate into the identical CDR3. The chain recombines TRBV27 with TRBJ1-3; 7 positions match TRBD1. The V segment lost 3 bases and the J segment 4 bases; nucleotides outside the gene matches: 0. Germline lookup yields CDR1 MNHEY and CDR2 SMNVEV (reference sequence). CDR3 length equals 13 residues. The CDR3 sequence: CASSLTGGNTIYF. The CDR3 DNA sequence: TGTGCCAGCAGTTTGACAGGGGGAAACACCATATATTTT.

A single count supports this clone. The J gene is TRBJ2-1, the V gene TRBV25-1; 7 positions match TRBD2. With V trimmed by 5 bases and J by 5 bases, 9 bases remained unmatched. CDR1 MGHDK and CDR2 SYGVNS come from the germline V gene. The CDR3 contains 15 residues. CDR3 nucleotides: TGTGCCAGCAGTACCTTGACTAGCCGAAACAATGAGCAGTTCTTC. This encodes CASSTLTSRNNEQFF.

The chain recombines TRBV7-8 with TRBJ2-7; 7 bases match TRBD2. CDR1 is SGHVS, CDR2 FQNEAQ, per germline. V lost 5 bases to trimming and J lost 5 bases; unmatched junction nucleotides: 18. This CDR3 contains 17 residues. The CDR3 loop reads CASSPPGSGALPDEQYF. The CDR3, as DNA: TGTGCCAGCAGCCCCCCGGGGAGCGGGGCCCTTCCTGACGAGCAGTACTTC.

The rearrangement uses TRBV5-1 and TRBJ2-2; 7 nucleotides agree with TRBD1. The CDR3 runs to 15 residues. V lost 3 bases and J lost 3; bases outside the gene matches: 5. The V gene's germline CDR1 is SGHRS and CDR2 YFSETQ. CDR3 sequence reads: CASSSTGSDTGELFF. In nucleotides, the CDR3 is TGCGCCAGCAGCTCGACAGGGTCGGACACCGGGGAGCTGTTTTTT.

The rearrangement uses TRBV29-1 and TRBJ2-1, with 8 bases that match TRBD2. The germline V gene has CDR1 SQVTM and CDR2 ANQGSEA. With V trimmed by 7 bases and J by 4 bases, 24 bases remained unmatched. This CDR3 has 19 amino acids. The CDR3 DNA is TGCAGCGCCCAAGGGCTAGCGGGTTACCTTTGGGGTGAATACAATGAGCAGTTCTTC. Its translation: CSAQGLAGYLWGEYNEQFF.

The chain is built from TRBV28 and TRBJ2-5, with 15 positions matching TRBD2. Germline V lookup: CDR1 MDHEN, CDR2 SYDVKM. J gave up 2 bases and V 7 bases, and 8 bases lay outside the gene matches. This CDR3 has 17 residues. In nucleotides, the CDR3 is TGTGCCAGCACCAAGCCGGGACTAGCGGGAGGACAAGAGACCCAGTACTTC. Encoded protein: CASTKPGLAGGQETQYF. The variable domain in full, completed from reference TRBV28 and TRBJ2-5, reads DVKVTQSSRYLVKRTGEKVFLECVQDMDHENMFWYRQDPGLGLRLIYFSYDVKMKEKGDIPEGYSVSREKKERFSLILESASTNQTSMYLCASTKPGLAGGQETQYFGPGTRLLVL.

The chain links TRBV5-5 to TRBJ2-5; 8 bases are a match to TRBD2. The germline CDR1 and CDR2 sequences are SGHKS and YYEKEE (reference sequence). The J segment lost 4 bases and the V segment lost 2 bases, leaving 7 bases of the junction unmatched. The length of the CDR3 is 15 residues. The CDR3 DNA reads TGTGCCAGCAGCTTTGGAGGGGCGGGGGGAGAGACCCAGTACTTC. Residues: CASSFGGAGGETQYF.

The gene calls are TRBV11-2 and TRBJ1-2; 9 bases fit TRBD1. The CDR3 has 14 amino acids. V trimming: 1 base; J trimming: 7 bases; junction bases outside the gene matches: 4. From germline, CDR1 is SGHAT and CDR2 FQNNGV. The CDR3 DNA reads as TGTGCCAGCAGCTTAGTGAGACAGGGGGGTGGCTACACCTTC. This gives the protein CASSLVRQGGGYTF.

The CDR3 protein is CASSYTSGGHWGELFF. DNA for the CDR3: TGTGCCAGCAGTTACACTAGCGGGGGGCACTGGGGGGAGCTGTTTTTT. The V gene is TRBV6-5, the J gene TRBJ2-2; 12 bases line up with TRBD2. The V segment lost 2 bases and the J segment 8 bases; nucleotides outside the gene matches: 6. CDR3 length equals 16 residues. Germline V gives CDR1 MNHEY, CDR2 SVGAGI.

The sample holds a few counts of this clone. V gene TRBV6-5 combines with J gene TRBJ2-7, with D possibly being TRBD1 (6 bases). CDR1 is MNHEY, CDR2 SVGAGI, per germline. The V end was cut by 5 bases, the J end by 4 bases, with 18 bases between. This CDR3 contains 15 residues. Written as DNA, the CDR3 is TGTGCCAGCAGTAGACCCGACAGGACCTCTTACGAGCAGTACTTC. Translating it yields CASSRPDRTSYEQYF.

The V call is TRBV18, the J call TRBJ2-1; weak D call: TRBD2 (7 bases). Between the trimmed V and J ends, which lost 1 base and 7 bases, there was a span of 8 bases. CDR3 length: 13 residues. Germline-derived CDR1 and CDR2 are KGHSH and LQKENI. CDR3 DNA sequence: TGTGCCAGCTCACCACAGGGGGGGAATGAGCAGTTCTTC. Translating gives CASSPQGGNEQFF.

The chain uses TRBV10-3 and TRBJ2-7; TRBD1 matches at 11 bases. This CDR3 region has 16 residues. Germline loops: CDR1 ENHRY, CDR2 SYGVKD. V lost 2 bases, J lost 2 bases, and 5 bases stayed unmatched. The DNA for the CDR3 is TGTGCCATCAGTGAGCCGGACAGGGGGCCACCCTACGAGCAGTACTTC. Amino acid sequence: CAISEPDRGPPYEQYF.